The 4 T cell receptor beta chains listed next were all sequenced from one sample in a study of T cell repertoires in cytomegalovirus infection (dated by TCRdb to about 2019). Sequenced on an Illumina HiSeq 1500. The raw public data were reprocessed by TCRdb itself: fastp quality trimming at Q25, MiXCR clonotype calling, in-frame beta chains only. When rows share a CDR3 protein, they turn into one entry using the most common DNA and genes. This sample is represented by 560,000 or so distinct CDR3 sequences; 16% of them were singletons. Roughly a quarter of the sample is in the top ten clones. The sample was CD8+ T cells from PBMCs. The receptors originated from a human donor in good health (CMV status not recorded). Some clones in this sample may be carry-over from other donors' samples.

This chain joins TRBV27 and TRBJ2-2; TRBD1 agrees at 8 bases. The germline CDR1 and CDR2 sequences are MNHEY and SMNVEV (reference sequence). The CDR3 totals 15 residues. The junction had 6 bases not matched to a gene; V was cut back by 5 bases and J by 4 bases. CDR3 nucleotide sequence: TGTGCCAGCAGTCCGCGGACAGGGCCCACCGGGGAGCTGTTTTTT. Protein: CASSPRTGPTGELFF.

The genes are TRBV6-1 and TRBJ2-7, with 14 bases lining up with TRBD2. V was pared by 6 bases and J by 5 bases, with 15 bases of the junction left unmatched. Germline loops: CDR1 MNHNS, CDR2 SASEGT. This CDR3 is built from 18 residues. The CDR3 nucleotides are TGTGCCAGCAGCCAGACTAGCGGGAGGGCCGCGCTAACCGACGAGCAGTACTTC. Its protein product is CASSQTSGRAALTDEQYF.

This clonotype was recorded many times. This chain connects TRBV7-3 to TRBJ2-1; weak D call: TRBD2 (6 bases). Trimming left V 5 bases short and J 2 bases short, with 13 bases between. CDR1 SGHTA and CDR2 FQGTGA come from the germline V gene. This CDR3 comprises 15 residues. CDR3 protein: CASSPVGGTYNEQFF. The DNA of the CDR3 is TGTGCCAGCAGCCCCGTTGGGGGGACCTACAATGAGCAGTTCTTC.

The rearrangement links TRBV2 to TRBJ2-7, with D uncertain. This CDR3 comprises 12 residues. Trimming shortened V by 7 bases and J by 2 bases, and 9 bases separated the two germline ends. Germline CDR1 SNHLY, CDR2 FYNNEI. CDR3 in DNA: TGTGCCAGCAAACGGAGCGCCTACGAGCAGTACTTC. Translating gives CASKRSAYEQYF. The full variable domain, in which reference TRBV2 and TRBJ2-7 provide the parts outside the CDR3, is EPEVTQTPSHQVTQMGQEVILRCVPISNHLYFYWYRQILGQKVEFLVSFYNNEISEKSEIFDDQFSVERPDGSNFTLKIRSTKLEDSAMYFCASKRSAYEQYFGPGTRLTVT.